This entry lists 27 T cell receptor beta chains sequenced from one sample in a study of long-term antiretroviral therapy in people with HIV. Runs used v3.0 of the immunoSEQ assay and were done at survey level. Method: immunoSEQ multiplex PCR; TCRdb's copy keeps in-frame clones and lacks some. This sample has fewer than 30,000 clones, with approximately 83% found just once. The sample in question was unsorted PBMCs, obtained approximately 2.9 years after starting antiretroviral therapy. These receptors all stem from a man aged 30-40 years with HIV.

The V call is TRBV5-1, the J call TRBJ1-3; D unresolved. This CDR3 is 17 amino acids long. The germline V gene has CDR1 SGHRS and CDR2 YFSETQ. Trimming shortened V by 0 bases and J by 2 bases, and 15 bases separated the two germline ends. The CDR3 here is CASSLGTLVSAGNTIYF. The CDR3 region has the DNA TGCGCCAGCAGCTTGGGTACCCTAGTCTCGGCTGGAAACACCATATATTTT.

The chain couples TRBV7-9 to TRBJ1-1; 9 bases align to TRBD1. V gave up 1 base and J gave up 5 bases; unmatched junction bases: 11. The germline V gene encodes CDR1 SEHNR and CDR2 FQNEAQ (reference sequence). The CDR3 spans 17 residues. The CDR3 region has the DNA TGTGCCAGCAGCTTAGTCAGGGGACAGGGCCTTAAAACTGAAGCTTTCTTT. Protein: CASSLVRGQGLKTEAFF.

The CDR3 protein is CASSPPTGPSSGNTIYF. In DNA form, the CDR3 reads TGTGCCAGCTCACCACCGACAGGGCCGAGCTCTGGAAACACCATATATTTT. This chain connects TRBV18 to TRBJ1-3; 7 nucleotides align to TRBD1. The CDR3 totals 17 residues. Germline assignment: CDR1 KGHSH and CDR2 LQKENI. J gave up 0 bases and V 0 bases, and 5 bases lay outside the gene matches.

The chain links TRBV2 to TRBJ2-7, with TRBD1 as a possible D gene (7 bases). Between the trimmed V and J ends, which lost 7 bases and 0 bases, there was a span of 13 bases. Germline CDR1 is SNHLY and CDR2 is FYNNEI. CDR3 length: 14 amino acids. CDR3 amino acids: CASMKEGASYEQYF. DNA of the CDR3: TGTGCCAGCATGAAGGAGGGGGCCTCCTACGAGCAGTACTTC.

This chain connects TRBV4-1 to TRBJ1-5, with D maybe TRBD1 (5 bases). Germline CDR1 is MGHRA and CDR2 is YSYEKL. Trimming shortened V by 0 bases and J by 9 bases, and 9 bases separated the two germline ends. The length of the CDR3 is 13 residues. The CDR3 DNA reads as TGCGCCAGCAGCCAAGAGGGGGTGAGGCCCCAGCATTTT. Protein: CASSQEGVRPQHF.

V and J are TRBV5-1 and TRBJ2-3, with unresolved D. The germline V gene encodes CDR1 SGHRS and CDR2 YFSETQ. The CDR3 has 15 amino acids. V gave up 0 bases and J gave up 2 bases, with 10 bases separating them. CDR3 bases: TGCGCCAGCAGCTTGGACTCCAAAGACACAGATACGCAGTATTTT. The encoded protein is CASSLDSKDTDTQYF.

The gene calls are TRBV5-4 and TRBJ1-1, with 7 bases aligning to TRBD1. V lost 0 bases and J lost 10; bases outside the gene matches: 6. Per the germline V gene, CDR1 is SGHNT and CDR2 is YYREEE (reference sequence). The CDR3 is made up of 13 amino acids. Written as DNA, the CDR3 is TGTGCCAGCAGCTTGGACTCGAGGGACAGAGCTTTCTTT. This codes for CASSLDSRDRAFF. The entire variable domain, with the rest obtained from reference TRBV5-4 and TRBJ1-1, is as follows: ETGVTQSPTHLIKTRGQQVTLRCSSQSGHNTVSWYQQALGQGPQFIFQYYREEENGRGNFPPRFSGLQFPNYSSELNVNALELDDSALYLCASSLDSRDRAFFGQGTRLTVV.

The rearrangement uses TRBV4-1 and TRBJ2-3; 8 bases agree with TRBD2. The CDR3 consists of 16 residues. J gave up 0 bases and V 4 bases, and 6 bases lay outside the gene matches. The V gene's germline CDR1 is MGHRA and CDR2 YSYEKL. The CDR3 DNA follows: TGCGCCAGCAGCCGCCGAACTAGCGGTAGCACAGATACGCAGTATTTT. Encoded protein: CASSRRTSGSTDTQYF.

The genes are TRBV13 and TRBJ2-5; D is uncertain. The V gene's germline CDR1 is PRHDT and CDR2 FYEKMQ (reference sequence). Trimming stripped 1 base from V and 3 bases from J, with 6 bases between. The CDR3 totals 13 residues. The CDR3 region is CASSLAGKETQYF. Written as DNA, the CDR3 is TGTGCCAGCAGCTTAGCTGGCAAAGAGACCCAGTACTTC.

This rearrangement joins TRBV7-9 to TRBJ2-7; TRBD2 matches 12 bases. Looked up from germline, CDR1 is SEHNR and CDR2 is FQNEAQ (reference sequence). V lost 4 bases and J lost 2; bases outside the gene matches: 12. The CDR3 loop spans 18 amino acids. DNA for the CDR3: TGTGCCAGCAGCTCGTCCTTTGGACTAGCGGGGAAGCCCTACGAGCAGTACTTC. Protein sequence: CASSSSFGLAGKPYEQYF. Drawing the rest from reference TRBV7-9 and TRBJ2-7, the complete variable domain is DTGVSQNPRHKITKRGQNVTFRCDPISEHNRLYWYRQTLGQGPEFLTYFQNEAQLEKSRLLSDRFSAERPKGSFSTLEIQRTEQGDSAMYLCASSSSFGLAGKPYEQYFGPGTRLTVT.

A single count supports this clone. The chain uses TRBV29-1 and TRBJ2-1, with a tentative D call TRBD1 (6 bases). The ends were cut back, 7 bases at V and 7 bases at J, with 17 bases in the middle. The germline V gene encodes CDR1 SQVTM and CDR2 ANQGSEA. The CDR3 sequence is 13 residues long. In DNA form, the CDR3 reads TGCAGCGCAATCCGGGACATCGGGAATGAGCAGTTCTTC. Encoded protein: CSAIRDIGNEQFF.

The chain recombines TRBV5-5 with TRBJ1-4; D gene uncertain. This CDR3 has 14 residues. V gave up 0 bases and J gave up 5 bases, with 8 bases separating them. Germline-derived CDR1 and CDR2 are SGHKS and YYEKEE (reference sequence). The CDR3 reads CASSLAGLNEKLFF. The CDR3 region has the DNA TGTGCCAGCAGCTTGGCAGGCTTAAATGAAAAACTGTTTTTT. The variable domain in full, with the rest retrieved from reference TRBV5-5 and TRBJ1-4, is DAGVTQSPTHLIKTRGQQVTLRCSPISGHKSVSWYQQVLGQGPQFIFQYYEKEERGRGNFPDRFSARQFPNYSSELNVNALLLGDSALYLCASSLAGLNEKLFFGSGTQLSVL.

The chain has TRBV4-1 and TRBJ1-5; a weak D match, TRBD1 (6 bases). CDR3 length: 14 residues. V was clipped by 2 bases and J by 7 bases, with 12 bases between them. Germline-derived CDR1 and CDR2 are MGHRA and YSYEKL. This chain's CDR3 is CASSQPWGGQPQHF. CDR3 bases: TGCGCCAGCAGCCAACCCTGGGGGGGCCAGCCCCAGCATTTT.

The V call is TRBV5-5, the J call TRBJ2-7; D gene unclear. In germline, CDR1 is SGHKS, CDR2 YYEKEE (reference sequence). V dropped 1 base and J dropped 3 bases, with 8 bases sitting between them. CDR3 size: 13 residues. The CDR3 region has the DNA TGTGCCAGCAGCTTGCCCAGTTACTACGAGCAGTACTTC. Translating it yields CASSLPSYYEQYF. Complete variable domain (other parts from reference TRBV5-5 and TRBJ2-7): DAGVTQSPTHLIKTRGQQVTLRCSPISGHKSVSWYQQVLGQGPQFIFQYYEKEERGRGNFPDRFSARQFPNYSSELNVNALLLGDSALYLCASSLPSYYEQYFGPGTRLTVT.

The chain couples TRBV5-1 to TRBJ2-1, with a weak D call TRBD2 (5 bases). Trimming took 0 bases from V and 7 from J, leaving 20 bases between them. This CDR3 contains 17 residues. Per the germline V gene, CDR1 is SGHRS and CDR2 is YFSETQ. The DNA of the CDR3 is TGCGCCAGCAGCTTGGTAAGGTCTAGCTTTCGGGGAAATGAGCAGTTCTTC. Translated: CASSLVRSSFRGNEQFF.

The J gene is TRBJ1-3, the V gene TRBV12-5, with unresolved D. The CDR3 is made up of 13 amino acids. Per the germline V gene, CDR1 is LGHNT and CDR2 is FRNRAP. V was cut by 3 bases and J by 4 bases, with 7 bases left in between. CDR3 protein: CASGFDGGNTIYF. CDR3 nucleotide sequence: TGTGCTAGTGGTTTTGACGGAGGAAACACCATATATTTT.

DNA of the CDR3: TGCGCCAGCAGCTACCGGGACAGAAACACCGGGGAGCTGTTTTTT. Protein sequence: CASSYRDRNTGELFF. V is TRBV5-1 and J is TRBJ2-2, with 7 bases fitting TRBD1. Germline V lookup: CDR1 SGHRS, CDR2 YFSETQ. V lost 3 bases and J lost 2; bases outside the gene matches: 4. The CDR3 runs 15 residues.

V usage is TRBV18 and J usage is TRBJ2-3; 7 bases are shared with TRBD1. V lost 3 bases, J lost 4 bases, and 10 bases stayed unmatched. The CDR3 extends over 16 amino acids. CDR1 is KGHSH and CDR2 is LQKENI in the germline V gene. Here the CDR3 reads CASSPEGQRSADTQYF. CDR3 in DNA: TGTGCCAGCTCACCTGAGGGACAGAGGAGTGCAGATACGCAGTATTTT.

The chain employs TRBV19 and TRBJ2-7; TRBD1 matches at 7 bases. V was clipped by 7 bases and J by 4 bases; unmatched bases: 10. Germline CDR1 and CDR2: LNHDA and SQIVND (reference sequence). This CDR3 has 14 amino acids. The CDR3 bases are TGTGCCAGTACCACTGGGGCAGGGGGTTACGAGCAGTACTTC. This sequence encodes CASTTGAGGYEQYF. The full variable domain, rest sourced from reference TRBV19 and TRBJ2-7, is DGGITQSPKYLFRKEGQNVTLSCEQNLNHDAMYWYRQDPGQGLRLIYYSQIVNDFQKGDIAEGYSVSREKKESFPLTVTSAQKNPTAFYLCASTTGAGGYEQYFGPGTRLTVT.

The sample holds a few counts of this clone. The chain combines TRBV5-6 with TRBJ1-3, with a possible D match to TRBD1 (5 bases). Trimming removed 4 bases at V and 0 bases at J, with 8 bases between. CDR3 length: 14 residues. Germline V lookup: CDR1 SGHDT, CDR2 YYEEEE. The CDR3 DNA reads TGTGCCAGCAGCCCCGACAGCTCTGGAAACACCATATATTTT. This gives the protein CASSPDSSGNTIYF.

This clone was picked up one time. The chain links TRBV6-5 to TRBJ1-2, with TRBD1 as a possible D gene (6 bases). Deletions cut 0 bases from V and 4 bases from J, with 12 bases between. The CDR3 totals 15 residues. Germline CDR1 MNHEY, CDR2 SVGAGI. The CDR3 sequence is CASSYSTGGGYGYTF. CDR3 DNA: TGTGCCAGCAGTTACTCGACGGGGGGCGGCTATGGCTACACCTTC.

The rearrangement uses TRBV6-5 and TRBJ1-1; TRBD1 matches 9 bases. Germline V gene lookup returns CDR1 MNHEY and CDR2 SVGAGI. The CDR3 runs 14 residues. J lost 3 bases, V lost 1 base, and 0 bases had no gene match. The CDR3 sequence is CASSYWTGDTEAFF. The CDR3 nucleotides read TGTGCCAGCAGTTACTGGACAGGGGACACTGAAGCTTTCTTT.

The chain uses TRBV27 and TRBJ2-3, with 15 bases that match TRBD2. Germline V gene lookup returns CDR1 MNHEY and CDR2 SMNVEV (reference sequence). V dropped 0 bases and J dropped 10; count of bases not matched to a gene: 8. CDR3 length: 17 amino acids. The CDR3 is CASSLSHLGLAGGSQYF. The CDR3 nucleotides are TGTGCCAGCAGTTTATCCCACCTAGGACTAGCGGGAGGGTCGCAGTATTTT.

V usage is TRBV6-5 and J usage is TRBJ1-3; D remains unclear. From germline, CDR1 is MNHEY and CDR2 SVGAGI. Deletions cut 0 bases from V and 0 bases from J, with 9 bases between. This CDR3 is 16 amino acids long. The CDR3 sequence: CASSYSSRNSGNTIYF. CDR3 DNA sequence: TGTGCCAGCAGTTACTCGAGCCGGAACTCTGGAAACACCATATATTTT.

The genes are TRBV2 and TRBJ1-4, with D hard to call. The CDR3 is made up of 17 amino acids. V lost 1 base and J 4 bases, leaving 16 bases between the germline ends. Germline CDR1 is SNHLY and CDR2 is FYNNEI. The CDR3 nucleotides are TGTGCCAGCAGTGAAGTATCGAGCTGGAAGTATAATGAAAAACTGTTTTTT. This translates into CASSEVSSWKYNEKLFF.

The chain couples TRBV10-3 to TRBJ1-2; tentatively, D is TRBD1 (5 bases). CDR3 length: 12 amino acids. Germline V lookup: CDR1 ENHRY, CDR2 SYGVKD. The V end was cut by 6 bases, the J end by 4 bases, with 9 bases between. The CDR3 region is CAIRDGAYGYTF. In DNA, the CDR3 is TGTGCCATCAGGGACGGGGCCTATGGCTACACCTTC.

This clone showed up just once. The chain couples TRBV11-2 to TRBJ2-1; no firm D call. The CDR3 extends over 13 amino acids. Germline CDR1 and CDR2: SGHAT and FQNNGV. V lost 1 base, J lost 9 bases, and 10 bases lay in between. The CDR3 protein is CASSLGGLGEQFF. CDR3 bases: TGTGCCAGCAGCTTAGGTGGTCTTGGTGAGCAGTTCTTC.